The clone carrying this TCR beta chain showed up just a few times. TCRdb ran MiXCR on the 5' RACE reads and lists one entry per CDR3 protein. Here the sample spans 50,000 to 80,000 distinct CDR3 sequences, just under 5% being singletons. The sample comes from a study of early T cells in non-severe SARS-CoV-2 infection. Input material: whole blood. This TCR was recovered from an adult who was a healthcare worker with PCR-confirmed SARS-CoV-2 infection or an uninfected control (not recorded which).

The CDR3 bases are TGTGCCAGCAGCTTAATCGGGACAGGGCCTTGGAATACGCAGTATTTT. Its protein product is CASSLIGTGPWNTQYF. The rearrangement joins TRBV11-2 to TRBJ2-3; 9 nucleotides agree with TRBD1. In germline, CDR1 is SGHAT, CDR2 FQNNGV. CDR3 length: 16 amino acids. Germline trimming cut 2 bases from V and 7 bases from J; bases unmatched to any gene: 10. Filled out from reference TRBV11-2 and TRBJ2-3, the complete variable domain reads EAGVAQSPRYKIIEKRQSVAFWCNPISGHATLYWYQQILGQGPKLLIQFQNNGVVDDSQLPKDRFSAERLKGVDSTLKIQPAKLEDSAVYLCASSLIGTGPWNTQYFGPGTRLTVL.